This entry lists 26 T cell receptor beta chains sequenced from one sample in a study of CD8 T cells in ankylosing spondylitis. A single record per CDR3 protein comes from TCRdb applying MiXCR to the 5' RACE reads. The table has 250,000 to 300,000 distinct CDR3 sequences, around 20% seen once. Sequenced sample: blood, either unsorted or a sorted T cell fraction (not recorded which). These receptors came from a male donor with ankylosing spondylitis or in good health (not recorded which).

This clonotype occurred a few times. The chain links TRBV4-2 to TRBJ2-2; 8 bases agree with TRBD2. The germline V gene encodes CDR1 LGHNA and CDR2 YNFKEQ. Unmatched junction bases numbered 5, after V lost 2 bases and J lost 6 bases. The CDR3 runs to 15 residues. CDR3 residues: CASSQPERGPGELFF. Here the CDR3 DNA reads TGTGCCAGCAGCCAACCCGAGCGGGGGCCCGGGGAGCTGTTTTTT.

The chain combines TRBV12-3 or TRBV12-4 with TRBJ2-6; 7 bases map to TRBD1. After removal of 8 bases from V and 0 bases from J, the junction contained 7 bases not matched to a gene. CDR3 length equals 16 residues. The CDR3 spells CASPGQTNSGANVLTF. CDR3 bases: TGTGCCAGCCCGGGACAGACGAACTCTGGGGCCAACGTCCTGACTTTC.

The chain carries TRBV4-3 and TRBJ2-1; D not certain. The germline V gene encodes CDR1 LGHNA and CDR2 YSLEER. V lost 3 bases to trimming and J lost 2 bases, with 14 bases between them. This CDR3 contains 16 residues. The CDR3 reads CASSQVVQPPYNEQFF. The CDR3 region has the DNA TGCGCCAGCAGCCAGGTTGTACAGCCCCCCTACAATGAGCAGTTCTTC.

As DNA, the CDR3 is TGTGCCAGCAGCCTCGGGGCAAACCCCTACGAGCAGTACGTC. It codes for CASSLGANPYEQYV. This chain joins TRBV11-2 and TRBJ2-7; D may match TRBD1 or TRBD2 (5 bases each). V gave up 5 bases and J gave up 2 bases, with 13 bases separating them. Germline V gene sequence: CDR1 SGHAT, CDR2 FQNNGV. The CDR3 loop spans 14 amino acids.

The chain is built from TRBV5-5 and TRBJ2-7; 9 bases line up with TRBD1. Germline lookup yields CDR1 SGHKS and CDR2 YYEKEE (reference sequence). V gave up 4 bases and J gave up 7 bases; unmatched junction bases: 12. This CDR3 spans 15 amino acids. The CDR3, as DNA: TGTGCCAGCAGCCAAACCGGGACAGGGATGCGGGAGCAGTACGTC. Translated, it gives CASSQTGTGMREQYV.

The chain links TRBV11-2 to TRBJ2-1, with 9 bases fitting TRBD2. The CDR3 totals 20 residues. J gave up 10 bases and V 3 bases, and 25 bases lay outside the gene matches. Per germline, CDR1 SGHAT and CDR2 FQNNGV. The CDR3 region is CASSLRAAGGRALFVSEQFF. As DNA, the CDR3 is TGTGCCAGCAGCTTGAGGGCGGCGGGCGGGAGGGCCCTATTCGTCTCGGAGCAGTTCTTC.

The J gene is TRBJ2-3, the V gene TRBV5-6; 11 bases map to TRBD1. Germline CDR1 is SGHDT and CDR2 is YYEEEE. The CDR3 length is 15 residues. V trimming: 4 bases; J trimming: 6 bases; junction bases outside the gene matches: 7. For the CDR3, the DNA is TGTGCCAGCAGCACCGGGACAGGGGGAATGGATACGCAGTATTTT. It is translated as CASSTGTGGMDTQYF.

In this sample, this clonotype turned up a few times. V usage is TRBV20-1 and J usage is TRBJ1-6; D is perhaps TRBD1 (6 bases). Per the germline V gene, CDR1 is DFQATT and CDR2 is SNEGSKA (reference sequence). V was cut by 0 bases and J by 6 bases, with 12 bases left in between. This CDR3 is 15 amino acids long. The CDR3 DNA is TGCAGTGCTAGAGAGGGGGGGGCGATTAATTCACCCCTCCACTTT. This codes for CSAREGGAINSPLHF.

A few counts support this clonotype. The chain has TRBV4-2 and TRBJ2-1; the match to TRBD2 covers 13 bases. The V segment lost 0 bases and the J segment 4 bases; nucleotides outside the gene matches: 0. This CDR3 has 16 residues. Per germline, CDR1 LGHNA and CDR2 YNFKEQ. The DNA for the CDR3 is TGTGCCAGCAGCCAAGAGGGACTAGCGGGATACAATGAGCAGTTCTTC. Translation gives CASSQEGLAGYNEQFF.

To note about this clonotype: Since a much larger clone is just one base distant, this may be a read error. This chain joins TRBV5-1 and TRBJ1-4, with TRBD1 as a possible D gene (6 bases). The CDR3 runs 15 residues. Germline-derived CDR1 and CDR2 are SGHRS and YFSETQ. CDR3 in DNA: TGCGCCTGCAGCTTGATGGGACAAGGAAATGAAAAACTGTTTTTT. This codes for CACSLMGQGNEKLFF.

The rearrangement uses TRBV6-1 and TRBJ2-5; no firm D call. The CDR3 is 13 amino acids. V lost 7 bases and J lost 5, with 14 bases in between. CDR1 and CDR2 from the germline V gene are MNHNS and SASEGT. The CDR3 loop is CASIPPGVETQYF. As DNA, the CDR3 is TGTGCCAGCATCCCCCCTGGGGTGGAGACCCAGTACTTC.

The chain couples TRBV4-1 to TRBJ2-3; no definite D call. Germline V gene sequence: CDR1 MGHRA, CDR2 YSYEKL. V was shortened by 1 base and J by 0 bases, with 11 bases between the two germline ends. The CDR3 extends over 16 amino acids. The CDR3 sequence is CASSQGVGISTDTQYF. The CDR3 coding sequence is TGCGCCAGCAGCCAAGGGGTCGGAATCAGCACAGATACGCAGTATTTT.

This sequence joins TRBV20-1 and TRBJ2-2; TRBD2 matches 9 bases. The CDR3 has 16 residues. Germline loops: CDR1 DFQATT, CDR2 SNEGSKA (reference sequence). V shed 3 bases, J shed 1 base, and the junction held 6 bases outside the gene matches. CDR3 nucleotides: TGCAGTGCTAGGGGGGTAGCGGGGGTGAACACCGGGGAGCTGTTTTTT. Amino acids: CSARGVAGVNTGELFF.

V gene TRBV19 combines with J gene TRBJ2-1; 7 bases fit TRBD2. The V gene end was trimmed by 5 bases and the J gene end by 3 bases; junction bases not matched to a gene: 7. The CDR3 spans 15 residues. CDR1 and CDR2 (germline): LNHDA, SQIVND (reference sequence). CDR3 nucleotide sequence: TGTGCCAGTAGTGGAGCGGGAAGGCGCTACAATGAGCAGTTCTTC. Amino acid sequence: CASSGAGRRYNEQFF.

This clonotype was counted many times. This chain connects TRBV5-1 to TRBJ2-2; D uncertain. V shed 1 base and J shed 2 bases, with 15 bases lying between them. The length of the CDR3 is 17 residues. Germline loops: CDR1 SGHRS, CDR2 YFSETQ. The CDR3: CASSLLSSPQNTGELFF. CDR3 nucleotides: TGCGCCAGCAGCTTGCTGTCGTCTCCCCAAAACACCGGGGAGCTGTTTTTT. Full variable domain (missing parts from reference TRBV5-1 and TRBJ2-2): KAGVTQTPRYLIKTRGQQVTLSCSPISGHRSVSWYQQTPGQGLQFLFEYFSETQRNKGNFPGRFSGRQFSNSRSEMNVSTLELGDSALYLCASSLLSSPQNTGELFFGEGSRLTVL.

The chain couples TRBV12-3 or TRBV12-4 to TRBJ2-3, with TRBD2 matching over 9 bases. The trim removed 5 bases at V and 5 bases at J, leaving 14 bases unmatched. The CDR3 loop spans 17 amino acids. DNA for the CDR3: TGTGCCAGCAGTCTCCACCCTAGCGGGATTCGGTTAGATACGCAGTATTTT. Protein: CASSLHPSGIRLDTQYF.

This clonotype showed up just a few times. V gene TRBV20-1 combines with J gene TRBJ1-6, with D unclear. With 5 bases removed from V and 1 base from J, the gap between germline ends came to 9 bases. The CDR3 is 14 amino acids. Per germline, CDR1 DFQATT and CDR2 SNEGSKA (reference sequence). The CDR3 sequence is CSARDGSYNSPLHF. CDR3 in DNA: TGCAGTGCTCGTGACGGATCCTATAATTCACCCCTCCACTTT.

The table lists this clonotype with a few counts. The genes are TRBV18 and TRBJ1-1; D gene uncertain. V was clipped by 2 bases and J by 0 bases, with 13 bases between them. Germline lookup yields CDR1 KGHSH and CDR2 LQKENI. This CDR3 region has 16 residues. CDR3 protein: CASSPLSGIMNTEAFF. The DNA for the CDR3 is TGTGCCAGCTCACCATTATCGGGGATCATGAACACTGAAGCTTTCTTT.

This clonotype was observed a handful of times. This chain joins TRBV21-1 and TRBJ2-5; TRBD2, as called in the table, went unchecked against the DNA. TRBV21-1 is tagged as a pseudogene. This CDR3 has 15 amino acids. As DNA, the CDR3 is TGTGCCAGCAGCCTGAAGACTAGCGGGAGTGAGACCCAGTACTTC. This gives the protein CASSLKTSGSETQYF.

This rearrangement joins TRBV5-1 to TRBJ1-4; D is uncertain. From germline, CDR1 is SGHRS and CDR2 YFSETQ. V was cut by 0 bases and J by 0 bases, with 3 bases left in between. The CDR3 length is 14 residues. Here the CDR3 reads CASSLAATNEKLFF. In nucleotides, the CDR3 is TGCGCCAGCAGCTTGGCCGCAACTAATGAAAAACTGTTTTTT.

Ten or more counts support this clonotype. CDR3 sequence (DNA): TGCGCCAGCAGCTTAGGTCGTTCCGAAAATGAGCAGTTCTTC. The encoded protein is CASSLGRSENEQFF. J is TRBJ2-1 and V is TRBV5-1; D not resolved. Germline values: CDR1 SGHRS, CDR2 YFSETQ. The V and J ends lost 2 bases and 7 bases respectively, with 13 bases between them. The CDR3 has 14 amino acids.

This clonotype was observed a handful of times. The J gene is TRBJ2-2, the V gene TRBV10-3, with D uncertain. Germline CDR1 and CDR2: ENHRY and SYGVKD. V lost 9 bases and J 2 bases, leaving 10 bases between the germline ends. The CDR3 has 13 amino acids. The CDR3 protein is CAISSVNTGELFF. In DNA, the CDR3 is TGTGCCATAAGTTCCGTAAACACCGGGGAGCTGTTTTTT.

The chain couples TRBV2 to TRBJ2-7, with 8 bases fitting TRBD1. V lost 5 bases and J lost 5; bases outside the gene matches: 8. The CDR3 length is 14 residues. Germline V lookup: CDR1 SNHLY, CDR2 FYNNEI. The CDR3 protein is CASSLRQGLDEQYV. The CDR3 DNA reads TGTGCCAGCAGTTTGAGACAGGGGTTGGACGAGCAGTACGTC.

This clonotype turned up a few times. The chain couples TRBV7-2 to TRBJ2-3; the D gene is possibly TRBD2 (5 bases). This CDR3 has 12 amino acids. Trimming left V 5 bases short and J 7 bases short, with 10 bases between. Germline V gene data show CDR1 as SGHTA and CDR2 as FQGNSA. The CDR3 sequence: CASSLGGHTQYF. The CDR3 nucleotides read TGTGCCAGCAGCCTAGGCGGGCATACGCAGTATTTT.

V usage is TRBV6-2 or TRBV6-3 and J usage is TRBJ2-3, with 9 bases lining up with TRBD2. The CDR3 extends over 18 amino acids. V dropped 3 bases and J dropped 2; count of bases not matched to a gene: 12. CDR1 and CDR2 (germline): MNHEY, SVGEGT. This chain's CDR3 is CASSYLSGRTQNTDTQYF. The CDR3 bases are TGTGCCAGCAGTTATTTAAGCGGGAGGACTCAAAACACAGATACGCAGTATTTT.

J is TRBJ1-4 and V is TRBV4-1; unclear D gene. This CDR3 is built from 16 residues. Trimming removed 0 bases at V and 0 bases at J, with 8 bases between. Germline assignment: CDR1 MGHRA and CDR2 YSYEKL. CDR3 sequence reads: CASSQDQSATNEKLFF. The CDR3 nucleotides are TGCGCCAGCAGCCAAGATCAGAGTGCAACTAATGAAAAACTGTTTTTT.